This T cell receptor (beta chain) was found in a study of T cell responses to AZD1222 COVID-19 vaccine. At the level of the study: Second doses at about 4 or about 12 weeks were pooled.

Regarding the study as a whole: Spike-specific TCR breadth and depth were elevated following two AZD1222 doses. Across the whole spike, CD4 TCRs peaked at regions 160-218 and 743-854. White British donors predominated, females outnumbered males, and clonal diversity was possibly underestimated.

To note about this clone: The antigen is not known.

The repertoire was sequenced with immunoSEQ multiplex PCR; TCRdb's copy has only in-frame clones and lacks some. The data contain about 130,000 clones, about 90% of them singletons. The source material was peripheral blood, sampled on day 0 of AZD1222 vaccination. This clonotype originated in an adult in good health.

This CDR3 reads CASSHRGGSIDEQFF. CDR3 sequence (DNA): TGTGCCAGCAGCCACCGGGGGGGTAGCATCGATGAGCAGTTCTTC. The rearrangement links TRBV6-5 to TRBJ2-1; 8 bases agree with TRBD2. Germline CDR1 MNHEY, CDR2 SVGAGI. The length of the CDR3 is 15 residues. The V gene end was trimmed by 6 bases and the J gene end by 8 bases; junction bases not matched to a gene: 12.